Shown below are 25 T cell receptor beta chains from a single sample sequenced in a study of post-analysis software for immune sequencing data (dated by TCRdb to between 2014 and 2016). General findings and caveats noted by the study authors: Patients showed significantly higher frequencies than controls for about 5 TRBV segments, among them TRBV5-6, TRBV5-1 and TRBV20-1.

The antigens for these receptors are not known. Libraries were made using PCR. The listed sequencing device is Illumina HiSeq 2500. To reduce PCR and sequencing biases, unique molecular identifiers were incorporated into the TCR beta cDNA libraries. The raw public data were reprocessed by TCRdb itself: fastp quality trimming at Q25, MiXCR clonotype calling, in-frame beta chains only. Rows with a matching CDR3 protein are joined into one entry that keeps the most common DNA and genes. For this sample the table gives hundreds of thousands of distinct CDR3 sequences, of which roughly 46% were detected only once. The leading ten clones occupy 1.5% to 2% of the sample. The material sequenced was blood. The receptors were gathered from a girl under 18 with multiple sclerosis.

J is TRBJ2-2 and V is TRBV15; a weak D match, TRBD2 (6 bases). The germline V and J ends were trimmed by 0 bases and 7 bases, with 9 bases remaining between them. Germline V gene sequence: CDR1 LNHNV, CDR2 YYDKDF (reference sequence). This CDR3 has 14 residues. The CDR3 DNA reads as TGTGCCACCAGCAGAGATGGGGGGTACGGGGAGCTGTTTTTT. Its translation: CATSRDGGYGELFF.

The rearrangement joins TRBV10-3 to TRBJ1-1; tentative D call: TRBD1 (5 bases). Germline assignment: CDR1 ENHRY and CDR2 SYGVKD. Trimming took 4 bases from V and 3 from J, leaving 12 bases between them. The CDR3 runs 14 residues. This CDR3 is CAISAPGRDTEAFF. The CDR3 DNA sequence: TGTGCCATCAGTGCGCCAGGGAGGGACACTGAAGCTTTCTTT.

This clonotype was counted between two and nine times. The genes are TRBV29-1 and TRBJ2-1; no definite D call. The CDR3 totals 15 residues. Trimming removed 5 bases from V and 4 bases from J, with 18 bases in between. Germline CDR1 SQVTM, CDR2 ANQGSEA. Written as DNA, the CDR3 is TGCAGCGTTATACAGAATGCTCTTCCTTACAATGAGCAGTTCTTC. It is translated as CSVIQNALPYNEQFF.

This clonotype has only a few counts. CDR3 in amino acids: CAISGNTGGPNTQYF. The CDR3 DNA follows: TGTGCCATCAGTGGAAATACGGGAGGGCCTAATACGCAGTATTTT. The chain joins TRBV10-3 to TRBJ2-3, with 8 bases identical to TRBD2. Germline CDR1 and CDR2: ENHRY and SYGVKD. The CDR3 extends over 15 amino acids. Trimming took 4 bases from V and 7 from J; bases not matched to a gene: 10.

About this clonotype: Compared with germline, one end of the junction differs, possibly owing to a read error. This chain connects TRBV6-1 to TRBJ2-1; D is perhaps TRBD1 (6 bases). Germline-derived CDR1 and CDR2 are MNHNS and SASEGT. This CDR3 is built from 15 residues. As DNA, the CDR3 is TGTGCCAGCAGTGGCAGGGGCATCTCCTACAATGGGCAGTTCTTC. Encoded protein: CASSGRGISYNGQFF.

CDR3 region: CASSLAGQVDYTF. The CDR3 region has the DNA TGTGCCAGCAGTTTGGCGGGACAAGTGGACTACACCTTC. The V call is TRBV12-3 or TRBV12-4, the J call TRBJ1-2; possibly TRBD1 for D (6 bases). Trimming pared 3 bases from V and 10 bases from J, leaving 15 bases between. The CDR3 sequence is 13 residues long.

This chain connects TRBV12-3 or TRBV12-4 to TRBJ2-7; 9 positions match TRBD1. The CDR3 has 15 amino acids. The V gene end was trimmed by 6 bases and the J gene end by 3 bases; junction bases not matched to a gene: 9. In DNA, the CDR3 is TGTGCCAGCAGGAGGACAGGGGCGACCAACTACGAGCAGTACTTC. The encoded protein is CASRRTGATNYEQYF.

The chain is built from TRBV7-9 and TRBJ1-5; 10 bases agree with TRBD1. The CDR3 contains 14 residues. The germline CDR1 and CDR2 sequences are SEHNR and FQNEAQ (reference sequence). With V trimmed by 5 bases and J by 5 bases, 3 bases remained unmatched. CDR3 region: CASSRGQGDQPQHF. CDR3 nucleotide sequence: TGTGCCAGCAGCCGAGGACAGGGGGATCAGCCCCAGCATTTT.

This chain connects TRBV5-8 to TRBJ2-7; the D gene is possibly TRBD1 (6 bases). Trimming stripped 3 bases from V and 7 bases from J, with 11 bases between. Germline-derived CDR1 and CDR2 are SGHTS and YDEGEE. The CDR3 extends over 12 amino acids. The CDR3 loop reads CASSSRGWEQYF. The CDR3 coding sequence is TGTGCCAGCAGCTCCAGGGGTTGGGAGCAGTACTTC.

This clonotype occurred a few times. The chain joins TRBV27 to TRBJ2-5; no clear D gene. V was cut by 3 bases and J by 2 bases, with 10 bases left in between. CDR1 is MNHEY and CDR2 is SMNVEV in the germline V gene (reference sequence). The CDR3 spans 14 residues. The DNA for the CDR3 is TGTGCCAGCAGTTTTGGCAGAGAGCAAGAGACCCAGTACTTC. Protein product: CASSFGREQETQYF.

This chain joins TRBV10-3 and TRBJ1-4; D may be TRBD1 (6 bases). The CDR3 has 15 residues. Looked up from germline, CDR1 is ENHRY and CDR2 is SYGVKD. V gave up 4 bases and J gave up 4 bases, with 13 bases separating them. DNA of the CDR3: TGTGCCATCAGTGCCTCGGACAGCGTTAATGAAAAACTGTTTTTT. Residues: CAISASDSVNEKLFF.

The chain combines TRBV4-2 with TRBJ1-2; 8 bases fit TRBD1. V trimming: 8 bases; J trimming: 0 bases; junction bases outside the gene matches: 8. This CDR3 spans 15 amino acids. Germline V gene sequence: CDR1 LGHNA, CDR2 YNFKEQ. CDR3 amino acids: CASGLDRAANYGYTF. In DNA, the CDR3 is TGTGCCAGCGGACTGGACAGGGCTGCTAACTATGGCTACACCTTC.

The chain is built from TRBV12-3 or TRBV12-4 and TRBJ1-5; 8 positions match TRBD1. V shed 3 bases and J 9 bases; nucleotides not matched to a gene: 10. The CDR3 runs 15 residues. The CDR3 loop reads CASSFGGQAGGPQHF. As DNA, the CDR3 is TGTGCCAGCAGTTTTGGGGGACAGGCCGGGGGGCCCCAGCATTTT.

The chain employs TRBV7-2 and TRBJ2-5; 10 bases line up with TRBD1. V shed 5 bases, J shed 12 bases, and the junction held 9 bases outside the gene matches. The germline gives CDR1 SGHTA, CDR2 FQGNSA. CDR3 size: 13 residues. The CDR3 sequence is CASSPSPGTGEYF. CDR3 DNA sequence: TGTGCCAGCAGCCCGTCTCCCGGGACAGGGGAGTACTTC.

The chain carries TRBV5-1 and TRBJ2-5; 7 bases line up with TRBD1. V lost 4 bases and J lost 2; bases outside the gene matches: 8. Looked up from germline, CDR1 is SGHRS and CDR2 is YFSETQ. The length of the CDR3 is 15 residues. The CDR3 here is CASSTRTGGQETQYF. CDR3 coding DNA: TGCGCCAGCAGCACCCGGACAGGCGGACAAGAGACCCAGTACTTC.

The chain uses TRBV7-9 and TRBJ2-3, with TRBD2 identical over 7 bases. Looked up from germline, CDR1 is SEHNR and CDR2 is FQNEAQ (reference sequence). V was clipped by 5 bases and J by 1 base; unmatched bases: 12. CDR3 length: 17 residues. Here the CDR3 reads CASSPAPRERGTDTQYF. The CDR3 DNA reads as TGTGCCAGCAGCCCCGCCCCGCGGGAGCGGGGCACAGATACGCAGTATTTT.

V gene TRBV27 combines with J gene TRBJ1-2, with D hard to call. This CDR3 has 12 amino acids. CDR1 MNHEY and CDR2 SMNVEV come from the germline V gene (reference sequence). The ends were cut back, 8 bases at V and 8 bases at J, with 15 bases in the middle. CDR3 residues: CASGDWAWGYTF. Here the CDR3 DNA reads TGTGCCAGCGGGGATTGGGCCTGGGGCTACACCTTC.

This clonotype was detected only a few times. J is TRBJ2-7 and V is TRBV5-1; 8 bases line up with TRBD2. The CDR3 consists of 15 residues. V was clipped by 0 bases and J by 5 bases; unmatched bases: 7. The germline V gene encodes CDR1 SGHRS and CDR2 YFSETQ. The DNA for the CDR3 is TGCGCCAGCAGCTTGGAAGGCGGGAGGCACCACGAGCAGTACTTC. It is translated as CASSLEGGRHHEQYF.

The chain uses TRBV12-3 or TRBV12-4 and TRBJ2-1; D possibly corresponds to TRBD2 (5 bases). This CDR3 has 11 amino acids. Between the trimmed V and J ends, which lost 4 bases and 13 bases, there was a span of 11 bases. This chain's CDR3 is CASSYRGEQFF. As DNA, the CDR3 is TGTGCCAGCAGTTACCGGGGTGAACAGTTCTTC.

The gene calls are TRBV20-1 and TRBJ1-2; maybe TRBD1 (5 bases). Looked up from germline, CDR1 is DFQATT and CDR2 is SNEGSKA (reference sequence). This CDR3 has 13 amino acids. Trimming pared 0 bases from V and 4 bases from J, leaving 9 bases between. In nucleotides, the CDR3 is TGCAGTGCTAGAGATAAGGGGAGCTATGGCTACACCTTC. This translates into CSARDKGSYGYTF.

This clonotype came up many times. The V and J genes are TRBV6-5 and TRBJ2-5; the match to TRBD1 covers 7 bases. With the DNA end fitting TRBJ2-7 better, the J assignment may be wrong. Germline-derived CDR1 and CDR2 are MNHEY and SVGAGI. The CDR3 contains 13 residues. CDR3 amino acids: CASSPDRAFEQYF. Here the CDR3 DNA reads TGTGCCAGCAGCCCCGACAGGGCTTTCGAGCAGTACTTC.

This clonotype has just one count. The rearrangement uses TRBV5-1 and TRBJ2-2, with 10 bases matching TRBD2. J gave up 4 bases and V 6 bases, and 9 bases lay outside the gene matches. The CDR3 length is 16 residues. Germline CDR1 reads SGHRS; CDR2 reads YFSETQ. CDR3 in DNA: TGCGCCAGCACCGTAACTAGCGGGACTACCACCGGGGAGCTGTTTTTT. This translates into CASTVTSGTTTGELFF.

This clonotype was observed a handful of times. The V and J genes are TRBV7-9 and TRBJ2-5, with a possible D match to TRBD2 (6 bases). The CDR3 loop spans 15 amino acids. The V end was cut by 5 bases, the J end by 2 bases, with 15 bases between. CDR1 is SEHNR and CDR2 is FQNEAQ in the germline V gene (reference sequence). The CDR3 spells CASSVDGRGQETQYF. The CDR3 DNA follows: TGTGCCAGCAGCGTCGACGGGCGGGGTCAAGAGACCCAGTACTTC.

This clonotype was observed many times. This chain links TRBV7-9 with TRBJ2-3, with 8 positions matching TRBD1. V shed 5 bases, J shed 0 bases, and the junction held 4 bases outside the gene matches. From germline, CDR1 is SEHNR and CDR2 FQNEAQ (reference sequence). The length of the CDR3 is 15 residues. The CDR3 sequence is CASSLGQGSTDTQYF. The CDR3 DNA sequence: TGTGCCAGCAGCCTCGGACAGGGCAGCACAGATACGCAGTATTTT.

The chain joins TRBV5-1 to TRBJ1-5; 7 bases match TRBD1. Germline loops: CDR1 SGHRS, CDR2 YFSETQ. V shed 4 bases, J shed 0 bases, and the junction held 7 bases outside the gene matches. CDR3 length: 16 residues. The CDR3 DNA reads TGCGCCAGCAGCCGTACAGGGGCTAGTAGCAATCAGCCCCAGCATTTT. This codes for CASSRTGASSNQPQHF.